Each of the 19 T cell receptor beta chains below was sequenced from the same sample in a study of control samples from healthy donors and cancer patients. Clones were read by immunoSEQ multiplex PCR, and TCRdb kept only the in-frame ones, dropping some. This sample has 98,000 or so clones, with roughly 83% found just once. Sequencing was carried out using blood. These receptors were collected from a woman in her thirties in good health.

This rearrangement joins TRBV20-1 to TRBJ1-2; 9 bases fit TRBD1. The CDR3 covers 15 residues. The germline V gene encodes CDR1 DFQATT and CDR2 SNEGSKA (reference sequence). The V segment lost 3 bases and the J segment 4 bases; nucleotides outside the gene matches: 9. The CDR3 DNA reads as TGCAGTGCTAGTGATGCAACAGGGGGCAGCTATGGCTACACCTTC. Protein sequence: CSASDATGGSYGYTF.

The chain links TRBV18 to TRBJ2-1; the D call may be TRBD1 or TRBD2 (6 bases each). This CDR3 is 17 amino acids long. Germline V gene lookup returns CDR1 KGHSH and CDR2 LQKENI. V was clipped by 1 base and J by 0 bases, with 13 bases between them. This CDR3 is CASSPRGAISSYNEQFF. For the CDR3, the DNA is TGTGCCAGCTCACCACGGGGGGCGATAAGCTCCTACAATGAGCAGTTCTTC.

In this sample, this clone turned up once. This chain uses TRBV15 with TRBJ1-5; tentative D call: TRBD1 (5 bases). V was trimmed by 0 bases and J by 2 bases, leaving 8 bases between them. This CDR3 spans 15 amino acids. Germline assignment: CDR1 LNHNV and CDR2 YYDKDF (reference sequence). The CDR3 sequence is CATSRDRAGNQPQHF. Written as DNA, the CDR3 is TGTGCCACCAGCAGAGACAGGGCTGGCAATCAGCCCCAGCATTTT.

This clone has a single count. The chain employs TRBV30 and TRBJ2-1, with unresolved D. CDR1 is GTSNPN and CDR2 is SVGIG in the germline V gene (reference sequence). This CDR3 has 18 amino acids. V was shortened by 1 base and J by 0 bases, with 19 bases between the two germline ends. For the CDR3, the DNA is TGTGCCTGGAGTGCCCGCCGGTGGCGTGGAAGCTCCTACAATGAGCAGTTCTTC. It encodes CAWSARRWRGSSYNEQFF.

The V gene is TRBV7-2, the J gene TRBJ2-2; TRBD1 agrees at 9 bases. Trimming at V came to 5 bases and at J to 1 base, leaving 2 bases not matched to a gene. The CDR3 is 15 amino acids. Germline values: CDR1 SGHTA, CDR2 FQGNSA. CDR3 loop: CASSEGQGNTGELFF. The CDR3 DNA reads TGTGCCAGCAGCGAGGGACAGGGGAACACCGGGGAGCTGTTTTTT.

This chain uses TRBV7-7 with TRBJ1-5; D unresolved. Germline-derived CDR1 and CDR2 are SSHAT and FNYEAQ (reference sequence). The CDR3 spans 12 residues. V dropped 1 base and J dropped 6 bases, with 4 bases sitting between them. The CDR3 sequence is CASSLGLQPQHF. The CDR3 DNA is TGTGCCAGCAGCTTAGGGCTTCAGCCCCAGCATTTT.

This sequence joins TRBV19 and TRBJ2-5; D call uncertain. Germline V CDR1 and CDR2: LNHDA, SQIVND (reference sequence). The CDR3 spans 13 residues. Trimming pared 1 base from V and 2 bases from J, leaving 5 bases between. Here the CDR3 DNA reads TGTGCCAGTAGTATAGCATTTCAAGAGACCCAGTACTTC. This codes for CASSIAFQETQYF.

The chain couples TRBV4-3 to TRBJ1-1, with unresolved D. The CDR3 has 13 residues. V lost 2 bases, J lost 1 base, and 5 bases lay in between. Germline CDR1 LGHNA, CDR2 YSLEER. This CDR3 reads CASSQNRNTEAFF. In DNA, the CDR3 is TGCGCCAGCAGCCAAAACCGGAACACTGAAGCTTTCTTT.

A few counts support this clone. The chain uses TRBV9 and TRBJ2-1; D is uncertain. CDR3 size: 14 residues. The V end lost 0 bases, the J end lost 0 bases, and 4 bases lay between the germline ends. Germline CDR1 reads SGDLS; CDR2 reads YYNGEE. This chain's CDR3 is CASSVGTSYNEQFF. The CDR3 DNA is TGTGCCAGCAGCGTAGGGACCTCCTACAATGAGCAGTTCTTC.

The chain combines TRBV14 with TRBJ2-3, with unresolved D. The CDR3 totals 11 residues. V shed 1 base and J shed 5 bases, with 1 base lying between them. Per the germline V gene, CDR1 is SGHDN and CDR2 is FVKESK. Written as DNA, the CDR3 is TGTGCCAGCAGCCAAGTAGATACGCAGTATTTT. This sequence encodes CASSQVDTQYF.

A single count supports this clone. The CDR3 loop reads CSTGLWGGNTGELFF. DNA for the CDR3: TGCAGTACGGGGCTTTGGGGGGGGAACACCGGGGAGCTGTTTTTT. The V gene is TRBV29-1, the J gene TRBJ2-2, with 7 bases matching TRBD2. The CDR3 extends over 15 amino acids. CDR1 and CDR2 (germline): SQVTM, ANQGSEA.

This chain connects TRBV20-1 to TRBJ2-1; TRBD1 matches 7 bases. The J segment lost 6 bases and the V segment lost 3 bases, leaving 8 bases of the junction unmatched. The CDR3 loop spans 14 amino acids. Germline V gene sequence: CDR1 DFQATT, CDR2 SNEGSKA (reference sequence). The CDR3 DNA follows: TGCAGTGCTAGTTACTTGACAGGGACCAATGAGCAGTTCTTC. Protein product: CSASYLTGTNEQFF.

The chain links TRBV5-1 to TRBJ2-1; D may correspond to TRBD1 or TRBD2 (6 bases each). Germline-derived CDR1 and CDR2 are SGHRS and YFSETQ. Trimming removed 0 bases from V and 2 bases from J, with 12 bases in between. CDR3 length equals 16 residues. The CDR3: CASSLERGLAYNEQFF. DNA for the CDR3: TGCGCCAGCAGCTTGGAACGGGGGCTCGCCTACAATGAGCAGTTCTTC.

This chain connects TRBV11-3 to TRBJ2-1; D unclear. The germline gives CDR1 SGHNT, CDR2 YENEEA. The CDR3 is made up of 14 amino acids. The V end was cut by 0 bases, the J end by 4 bases, with 7 bases between. CDR3 loop: CASSLDPGYNEQFF. The DNA for the CDR3 is TGTGCCAGCAGCTTAGATCCGGGTTACAATGAGCAGTTCTTC. Drawing the rest from reference TRBV11-3 and TRBJ2-1, the complete variable domain is EAGVVQSPRYKIIEKKQPVAFWCNPISGHNTLYWYLQNLGQGPELLIRYENEEAVDDSQLPKDRFSAERLKGVDSTLKIQPAELGDSAVYLCASSLDPGYNEQFFGPGTRLTVL.

The rearrangement links TRBV30 to TRBJ1-1; tentatively, D is TRBD1 (5 bases). The CDR3 is 15 residues long. CDR1 and CDR2 from the germline V gene are GTSNPN and SVGIG (reference sequence). V was clipped by 1 base and J by 8 bases, with 20 bases between them. The CDR3 sequence: CAWSGIGHREGEAFF. CDR3 DNA: TGTGCCTGGAGTGGAATAGGACACCGGGAAGGAGAAGCTTTCTTT.

The chain uses TRBV5-6 and TRBJ2-7, with D unclear. The CDR3 consists of 14 residues. V was trimmed by 1 base and J by 6 bases, leaving 14 bases between them. Germline values: CDR1 SGHDT, CDR2 YYEEEE. CDR3 protein: CASSLFTVTFEQYF. The CDR3 bases are TGTGCCAGCAGCTTGTTTACGGTAACATTCGAGCAGTACTTC.

The table lists this clone with a few counts. The rearrangement joins TRBV11-2 to TRBJ1-3; tentative D call: TRBD1 (6 bases). The CDR3 is 16 residues long. V shed 5 bases and J shed 0 bases, with 14 bases lying between them. Germline V lookup: CDR1 SGHAT, CDR2 FQNNGV. The CDR3 DNA is TGTGCCAGCAGCGTAATATACAGGGACTCTGGAAACACCATATATTTT. The encoded protein is CASSVIYRDSGNTIYF.

J is TRBJ2-3 and V is TRBV24-1; 10 positions match TRBD1. This CDR3 is built from 16 residues. The germline gives CDR1 KGHDR, CDR2 SFDVKD. V gave up 3 bases and J gave up 6 bases; unmatched junction bases: 8. The CDR3 is CATSDRPGQGMDTQYF. DNA of the CDR3: TGTGCCACCAGTGATCGGCCGGGACAGGGGATGGATACGCAGTATTTT.

V and J are TRBV6-1 and TRBJ2-7; TRBD1 is a possible D gene (6 bases). The CDR3 totals 16 residues. V was shortened by 1 base and J by 1 base, with 14 bases between the two germline ends. CDR1 MNHNS and CDR2 SASEGT come from the germline V gene. The CDR3 DNA sequence: TGTGCCAGCAGTGAAGATCCTGGTACAGGGTCCTACGAGCAGTACTTC. The encoded protein is CASSEDPGTGSYEQYF.